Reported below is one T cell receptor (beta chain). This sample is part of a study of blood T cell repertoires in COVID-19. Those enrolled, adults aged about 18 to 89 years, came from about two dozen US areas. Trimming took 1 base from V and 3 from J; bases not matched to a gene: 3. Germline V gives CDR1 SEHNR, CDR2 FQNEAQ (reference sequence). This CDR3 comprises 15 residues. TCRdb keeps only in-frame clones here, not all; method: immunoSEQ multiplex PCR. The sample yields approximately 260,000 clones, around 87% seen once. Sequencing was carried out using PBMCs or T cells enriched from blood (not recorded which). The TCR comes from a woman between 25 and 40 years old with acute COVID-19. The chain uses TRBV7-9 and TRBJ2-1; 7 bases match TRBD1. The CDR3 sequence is CASSLGQGRYNEQFF. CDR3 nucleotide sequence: TGTGCCAGCAGCTTAGGACAGGGACGCTACAATGAGCAGTTCTTC.